This record concerns one TCR beta chain sequence. This clonotype was seen repeatedly, ten times or more. What this receptor recognizes is not known. No per-base quality is available; no much larger clone lies one base away. This sample was included in a study of T cells in Graves' hyperthyroidism and ophthalmopathy (dated by TCRdb to about 2019). A note on the overall study: Peripheral blood samples were taken at the time of initial diagnosis, prior to any treatment. To identify TCR V-J signatures that set the groups apart, the researchers used a discovery cohort of about a hundred patients, made up of 40 to 45 with Graves' ophthalmopathy and 57 with stable Graves' hyperthyroidism. Prospective prediction of ophthalmopathy was tested in an independent validation cohort consisting of roughly 19 hyperthyroidism patients and more than 15 patients who later progressed to ophthalmopathy. For training and testing, the 100 or so patients in the discovery cohort were randomly divided in a 7:3 ratio. Thyroid tissue and blood T-cell repertoires from over 5 Graves' hyperthyroidism patients were also compared in the study. Following sampling, methimazole starting at 30 mg daily was given to hyperthyroidism patients, and high-dose intravenous methylprednisolone was given to ophthalmopathy patients. According to the paper, TCR Vbeta CDR3 sequencing was carried out on some 140 peripheral blood samples, which came from more than 40 ophthalmopathy, 75 or so hyperthyroidism and approximately 17 progressor patients. The paper as a whole reports these results and caveats: In cross-validation, a model built on a 13 V-J signature told ophthalmopathy apart from stable hyperthyroidism with approximately 91% sensitivity and roughly 81% specificity, and in testing the same model reached 80%/75%. During validation, the model predicted progression to ophthalmopathy a median of approximately 6.5 months ahead of onset, with almost 71% sensitivity and roughly 75% specificity. Most expanded thyroid clonotypes (frequency above 0.001) were also detected in blood, suggesting blood repertoires may reflect thyroid immune responses. Sample size was not statistically predetermined, and blinding of investigators to group allocation was not performed.

The TCR beta CDR3 regions were amplified from RNA transcripts. For the first round of RT-PCR on the TCR CDR3, the HTBI primer set was used together with the Qiagen OneStep RT-PCR kit. Libraries were constructed in a second round of multiplex PCR, after which size selection and purification were performed. Sequencing of the libraries was done on an Illumina HiSeq2000 using paired-end 100 bp reads. The study's processing was this. SOAPnuke was used to process the raw data, removing reads that contained adapters or uncalled bases, had a mean Phred below 15, or lacked an exact match to the constant primer or identifier. High-quality paired reads were merged using COPE v1.2.5, and each unique nucleotide sequence was defined as a clonotype. MiTCR v1.1 was used to align the clonotypes against IMGT TRBV, TRBD and TRBJ reference segments. Analysis was restricted to V-J combinations with a frequency above 0.0001, which covered 98% to 99.2% of repertoires. A TCS score was defined as the ratio between F50 (clonal expansion) and ExV (chaos), using BLOSUM62-based TCRdist between CDR3 peptides within each V-J. Welch's t-statistics and random forest reduced 500 to 550 V-J features to fewer than 15, which were used in a naive Bayes classifier (R e1071). TCRdb ran its own pipeline on the public reads, namely fastp trimming at Q25 and MiXCR clone calling, and kept in-frame beta chains. Duplicate CDR3 protein sequences are folded into a single record with the most common DNA and genes. The V and J calls shown here were made by TCRdb, not taken from the authors' results. This sample has hundreds of thousands of distinct CDR3 sequences in its table, and less than 30% of those were observed once. The ten largest make up around 28% of the sample.

Hyperthyroidism patients were newly diagnosed, with disease duration under 2 months, and aged 18 to 65 years. Exclusion was applied to patients with uncontrolled infections, other autoimmune diseases, pregnancy or lactation. Diagnoses were based on clinical symptoms, serum thyroxine and TRAb, thyroid ultrasound and orbital computed tomography. Blood from progressor patients was collected at the time of first diagnosis with hyperthyroidism, before any ophthalmopathy symptoms had appeared. PBMCs were isolated from approximately 10 ml of fresh peripheral blood by Ficoll-Paque density gradient centrifugation. Patients classed as progressors first received a Graves' hyperthyroidism diagnosis and then went on to develop ophthalmopathy during follow-up. Trizol reagent was used to extract total RNA, and RNA quality was then checked on an Agilent 2100 Bioanalyzer. The CDR3 runs 16 amino acids, cysteine and phenylalanine included. Only the CDR3 portion is preserved as DNA: 48 bases, with reading frame beginning at the first base. Trimming removed 5 bases from V and 2 bases from J, leaving 15 bases between the germline ends.

The TCR originated in a man aged 35 to 55 with Graves' hyperthyroidism that later progressed to Graves' ophthalmopathy. This chain is built from TRBV12-3 or TRBV12-4 and TRBJ2-2, and perhaps TRBD2 as D gene, on 6 matching bases. The specimen sequenced was blood. The DNA sequence follows: TGTGCCAGCAGTCCCCCTAGTAGCGGTAACACCGGGGAGCTGTTTTTT. Its product reads: CASSPPSSGNTGELFF.